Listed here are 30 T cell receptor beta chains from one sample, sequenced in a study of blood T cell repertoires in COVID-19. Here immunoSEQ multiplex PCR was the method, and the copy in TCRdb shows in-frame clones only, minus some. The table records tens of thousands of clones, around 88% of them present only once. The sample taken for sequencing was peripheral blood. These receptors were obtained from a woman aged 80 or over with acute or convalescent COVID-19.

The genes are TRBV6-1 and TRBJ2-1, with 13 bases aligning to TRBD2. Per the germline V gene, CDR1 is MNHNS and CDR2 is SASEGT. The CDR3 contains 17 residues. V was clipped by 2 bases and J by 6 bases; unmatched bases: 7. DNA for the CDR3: TGTGCCAGCAGTGAACTCCGGCGACTAGCGGGGGGCAATGAGCAGTTCTTC. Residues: CASSELRRLAGGNEQFF.

The CDR3 DNA is TGTGCCAGCAGCTTAAGGGGGTGGCACACTGAAGCTTTCTTT. The encoded protein is CASSLRGWHTEAFF. V is TRBV5-6 and J is TRBJ1-1; D possibly corresponds to TRBD1 (6 bases). The CDR3 spans 14 residues. Trimming took 2 bases from V and 3 from J, leaving 11 bases between them. Germline V gene data show CDR1 as SGHDT and CDR2 as YYEEEE.

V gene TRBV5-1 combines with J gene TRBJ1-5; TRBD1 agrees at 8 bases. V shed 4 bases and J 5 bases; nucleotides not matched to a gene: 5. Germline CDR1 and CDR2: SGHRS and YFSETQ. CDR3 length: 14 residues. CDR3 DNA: TGCGCCAGCAGCCCCAGGGGGCCTGATCAGCCCCAGCATTTT. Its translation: CASSPRGPDQPQHF.

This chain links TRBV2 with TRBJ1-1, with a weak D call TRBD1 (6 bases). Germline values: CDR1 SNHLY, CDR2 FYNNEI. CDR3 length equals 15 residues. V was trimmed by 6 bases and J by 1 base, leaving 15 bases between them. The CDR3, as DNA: TGTGCCAGCAGCTCGACAGGCAATCCGAACACTGAAGCTTTCTTT. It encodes CASSSTGNPNTEAFF.

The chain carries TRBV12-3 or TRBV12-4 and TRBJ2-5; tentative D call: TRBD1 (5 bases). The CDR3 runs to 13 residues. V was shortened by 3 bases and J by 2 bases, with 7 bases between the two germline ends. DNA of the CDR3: TGTGCCAGCAGTTTTGACAGACAAGAGACCCAGTACTTC. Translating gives CASSFDRQETQYF.

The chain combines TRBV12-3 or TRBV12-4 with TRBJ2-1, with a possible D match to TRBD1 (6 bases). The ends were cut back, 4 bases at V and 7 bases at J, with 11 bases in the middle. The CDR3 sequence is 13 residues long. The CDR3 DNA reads TGTGCCAGCAGTTCAGGGGTGAGTAATGAGCAGTTCTTC. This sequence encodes CASSSGVSNEQFF.

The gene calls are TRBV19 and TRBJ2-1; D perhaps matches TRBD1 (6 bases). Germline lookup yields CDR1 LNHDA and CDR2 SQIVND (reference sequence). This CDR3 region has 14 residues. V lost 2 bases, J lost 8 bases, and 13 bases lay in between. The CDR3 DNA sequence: TGTGCCAGTAGTATAAATAACAGGGCCTATGAGCAGTTCTTC. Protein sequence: CASSINNRAYEQFF.

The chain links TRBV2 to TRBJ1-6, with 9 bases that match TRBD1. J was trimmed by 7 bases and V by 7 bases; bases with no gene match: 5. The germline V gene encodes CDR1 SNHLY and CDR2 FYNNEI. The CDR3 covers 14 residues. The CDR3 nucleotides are TGTGCCAGCAACCGGGACAGGGCGAATTCACCCCTCCACTTT. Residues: CASNRDRANSPLHF. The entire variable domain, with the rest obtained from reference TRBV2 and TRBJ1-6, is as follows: EPEVTQTPSHQVTQMGQEVILRCVPISNHLYFYWYRQILGQKVEFLVSFYNNEISEKSEIFDDQFSVERPDGSNFTLKIRSTKLEDSAMYFCASNRDRANSPLHFGNGTRLTVT.

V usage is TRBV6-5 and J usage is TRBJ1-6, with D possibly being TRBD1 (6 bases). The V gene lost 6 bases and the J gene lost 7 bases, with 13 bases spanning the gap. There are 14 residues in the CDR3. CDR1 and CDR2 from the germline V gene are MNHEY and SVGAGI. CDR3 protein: CASSQDRINSPLHF. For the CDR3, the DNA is TGTGCCAGCAGCCAAGACAGGATAAATTCACCCCTCCACTTT.

The CDR3 here is CASAPGQHTSQETQYF. The DNA of the CDR3 is TGCGCCAGCGCCCCGGGACAGCACACAAGTCAAGAGACCCAGTACTTC. V usage is TRBV5-1 and J usage is TRBJ2-5; TRBD1 agrees at 7 bases. The CDR3 is made up of 16 amino acids. Germline V gene lookup returns CDR1 SGHRS and CDR2 YFSETQ. The ends lost 7 bases at V and 2 bases at J; junction bases unmatched: 14.

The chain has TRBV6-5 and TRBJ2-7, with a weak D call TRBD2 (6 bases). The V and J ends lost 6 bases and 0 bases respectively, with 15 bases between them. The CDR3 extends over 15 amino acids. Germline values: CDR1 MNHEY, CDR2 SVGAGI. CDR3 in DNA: TGTGCCAGCAGGGGCGCTAGCGATGTCTCCTACGAGCAGTACTTC. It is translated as CASRGASDVSYEQYF.

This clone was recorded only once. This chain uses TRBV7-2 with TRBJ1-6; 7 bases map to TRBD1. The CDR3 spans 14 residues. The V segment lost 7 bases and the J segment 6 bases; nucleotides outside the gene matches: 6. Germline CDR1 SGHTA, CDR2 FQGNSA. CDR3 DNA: TGTGCCAGCATCACAGGGACAGCTAATTCACCCCTCCACTTT. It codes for CASITGTANSPLHF. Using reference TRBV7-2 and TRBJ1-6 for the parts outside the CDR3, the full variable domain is GAGVSQSPSNKVTEKGKDVELRCDPISGHTALYWYRQSLGQGLEFLIYFQGNSAPDKSGLPSDRFSAERTGGSVSTLTIQRTQQEDSAVYLCASITGTANSPLHFGNGTRLTVT.

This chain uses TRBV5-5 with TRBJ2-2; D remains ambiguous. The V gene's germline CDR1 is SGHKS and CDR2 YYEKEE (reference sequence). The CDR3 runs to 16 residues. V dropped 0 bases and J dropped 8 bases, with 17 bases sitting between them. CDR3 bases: TGTGCCAGCAGCTTGGGAAGCCAGGTCTCAGTTGGGGAGCTGTTTTTT. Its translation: CASSLGSQVSVGELFF.

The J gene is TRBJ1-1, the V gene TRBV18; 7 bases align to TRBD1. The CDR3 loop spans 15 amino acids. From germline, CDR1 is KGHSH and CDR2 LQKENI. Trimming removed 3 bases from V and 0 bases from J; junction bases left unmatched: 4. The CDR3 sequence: CASSPPGQMNTEAFF. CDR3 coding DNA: TGTGCCAGCTCACCTCCGGGACAGATGAACACTGAAGCTTTCTTT.

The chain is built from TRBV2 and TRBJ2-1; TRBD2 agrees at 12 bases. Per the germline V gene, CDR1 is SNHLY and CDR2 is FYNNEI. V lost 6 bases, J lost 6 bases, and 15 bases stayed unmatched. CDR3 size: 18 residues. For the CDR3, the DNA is TGTGCCAGCAGGGATCCCGAGTCTCTAGCGGGGGGGACCAATGAGCAGTTCTTC. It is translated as CASRDPESLAGGTNEQFF.

The CDR3 loop reads CASAGTGGFLIDQPQHF. For the CDR3, the DNA is TGTGCCAGTGCCGGGACAGGGGGCTTCCTAATCGACCAGCCCCAGCATTTT. The V call is TRBV19, the J call TRBJ1-5; 12 nucleotides agree with TRBD1. The CDR3 is 17 amino acids. V lost 8 bases and J lost 7; bases outside the gene matches: 15. Germline V gene data show CDR1 as LNHDA and CDR2 as SQIVND (reference sequence).

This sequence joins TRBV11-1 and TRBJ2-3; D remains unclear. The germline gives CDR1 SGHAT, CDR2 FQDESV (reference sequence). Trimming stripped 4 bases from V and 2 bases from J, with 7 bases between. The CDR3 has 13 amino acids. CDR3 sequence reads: CASSSRNTDTQYF. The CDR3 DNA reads TGTGCCAGCAGCTCCCGTAACACAGATACGCAGTATTTT.

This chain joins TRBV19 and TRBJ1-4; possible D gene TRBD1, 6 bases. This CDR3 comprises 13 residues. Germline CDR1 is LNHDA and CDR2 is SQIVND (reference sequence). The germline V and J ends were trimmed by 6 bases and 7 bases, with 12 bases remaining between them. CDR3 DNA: TGTGCCAGTAGGAACAGGGATACTGAAAAACTGTTTTTT. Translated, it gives CASRNRDTEKLFF.

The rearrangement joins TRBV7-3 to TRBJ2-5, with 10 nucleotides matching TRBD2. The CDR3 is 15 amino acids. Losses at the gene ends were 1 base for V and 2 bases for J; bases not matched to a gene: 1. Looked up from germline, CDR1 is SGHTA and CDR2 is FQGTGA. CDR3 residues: CASSLKLAGQETQYF. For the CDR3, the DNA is TGTGCCAGCAGCTTAAAACTAGCGGGGCAAGAGACCCAGTACTTC.

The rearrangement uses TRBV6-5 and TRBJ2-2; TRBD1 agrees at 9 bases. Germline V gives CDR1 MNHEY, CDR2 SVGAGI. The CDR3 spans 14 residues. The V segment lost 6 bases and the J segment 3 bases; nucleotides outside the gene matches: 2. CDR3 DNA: TGTGCCAGCAGACAGGGGGCGGACACCGGGGAGCTGTTTTTT. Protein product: CASRQGADTGELFF.

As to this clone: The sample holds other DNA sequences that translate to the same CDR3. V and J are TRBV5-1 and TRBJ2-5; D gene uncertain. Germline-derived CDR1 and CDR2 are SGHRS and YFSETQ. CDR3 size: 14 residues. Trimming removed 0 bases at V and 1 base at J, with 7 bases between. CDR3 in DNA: TGCGCCAGCAGCTTGGGAGCGATCCAAGAGACCCAGTACTTC. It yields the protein CASSLGAIQETQYF.

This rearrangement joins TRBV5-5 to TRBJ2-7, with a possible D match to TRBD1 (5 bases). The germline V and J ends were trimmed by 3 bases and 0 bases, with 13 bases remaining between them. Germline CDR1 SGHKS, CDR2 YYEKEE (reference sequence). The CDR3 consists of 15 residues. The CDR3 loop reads CASSSEGAGSYEQYF. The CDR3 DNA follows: TGTGCCAGCAGCTCCGAAGGGGCAGGCTCCTACGAGCAGTACTTC.

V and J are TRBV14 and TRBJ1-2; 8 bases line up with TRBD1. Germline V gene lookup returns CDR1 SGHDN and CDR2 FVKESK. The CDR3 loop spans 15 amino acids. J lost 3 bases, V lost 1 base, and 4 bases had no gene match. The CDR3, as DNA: TGTGCCAGCAGCCAAGCACAGGGGGAATACTATGGCTACACCTTC. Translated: CASSQAQGEYYGYTF.

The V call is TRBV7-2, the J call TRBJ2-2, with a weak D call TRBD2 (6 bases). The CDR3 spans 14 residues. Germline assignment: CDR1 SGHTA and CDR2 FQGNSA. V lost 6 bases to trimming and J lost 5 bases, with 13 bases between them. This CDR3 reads CASSDRGGTGELFF. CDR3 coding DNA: TGTGCCAGCAGTGACAGAGGAGGGACCGGGGAGCTGTTTTTT.

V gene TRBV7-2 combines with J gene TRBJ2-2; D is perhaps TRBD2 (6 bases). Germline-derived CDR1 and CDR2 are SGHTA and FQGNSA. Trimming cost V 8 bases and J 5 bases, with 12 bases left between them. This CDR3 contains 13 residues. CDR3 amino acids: CASCPGVTGELFF. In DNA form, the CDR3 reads TGTGCCAGCTGCCCGGGGGTAACCGGGGAGCTGTTTTTT.

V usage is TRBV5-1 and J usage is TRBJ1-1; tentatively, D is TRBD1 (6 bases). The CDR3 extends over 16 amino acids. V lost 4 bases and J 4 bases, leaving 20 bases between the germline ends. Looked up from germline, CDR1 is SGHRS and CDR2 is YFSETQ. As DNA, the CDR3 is TGCGCCAGCAGCAACCTACAGGGAGGGTCGGGCACTGAAGCTTTCTTT. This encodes CASSNLQGGSGTEAFF.

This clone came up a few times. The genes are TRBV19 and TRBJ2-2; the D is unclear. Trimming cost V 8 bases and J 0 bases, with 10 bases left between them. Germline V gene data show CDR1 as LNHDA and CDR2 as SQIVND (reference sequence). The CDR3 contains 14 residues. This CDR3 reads CASRYDSNTGELFF. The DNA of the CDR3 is TGTGCCAGTCGGTACGATTCGAACACCGGGGAGCTGTTTTTT. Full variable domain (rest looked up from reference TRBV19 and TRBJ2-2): DGGITQSPKYLFRKEGQNVTLSCEQNLNHDAMYWYRQDPGQGLRLIYYSQIVNDFQKGDIAEGYSVSREKKESFPLTVTSAQKNPTAFYLCASRYDSNTGELFFGEGSRLTVL.

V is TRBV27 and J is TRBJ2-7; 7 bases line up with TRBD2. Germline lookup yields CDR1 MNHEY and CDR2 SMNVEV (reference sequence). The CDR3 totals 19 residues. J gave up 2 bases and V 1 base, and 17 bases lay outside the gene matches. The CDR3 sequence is CASSLLRLAGVQTPYEQYF. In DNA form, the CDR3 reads TGTGCCAGCAGTTTATTGAGACTAGCAGGCGTCCAAACTCCCTACGAGCAGTACTTC.

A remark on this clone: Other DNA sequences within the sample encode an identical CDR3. In DNA form, the CDR3 reads TGTGCCAGCAGCTTAGGGGAGGGGACTGAAGCTTTCTTT. It translates to CASSLGEGTEAFF. V is TRBV7-6 and J is TRBJ1-1, with a possible D match to TRBD1 (5 bases). In germline, CDR1 is SGHVS, CDR2 FNYEAQ. V dropped 1 base and J dropped 5 bases, with 8 bases sitting between them. The CDR3 consists of 13 residues.

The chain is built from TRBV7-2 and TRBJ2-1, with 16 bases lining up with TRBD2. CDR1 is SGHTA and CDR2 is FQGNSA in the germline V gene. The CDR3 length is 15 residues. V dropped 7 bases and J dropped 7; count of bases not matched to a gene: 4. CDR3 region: CASTLGLAGGNEQFF. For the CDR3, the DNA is TGTGCCAGCACCCTGGGACTAGCGGGAGGGAATGAGCAGTTCTTC.